This T cell receptor (delta chain) was sequenced in a study of gamma-delta chains in newborns, infants, children. The wider study: Microbial exposure reportedly drives polyclonal innate γδ T cell expansion after birth.

CDR1 and CDR2 (germline): GEAIGNYY, EKD. The CDR3 has 19 amino acids. Losses at the gene ends were 1 base for V and 1 base for J; bases not matched to a gene: 7. TCRdb re-called the reads using CATT. The sample lists roughly 14,000 delta-chain clones; roughly 7% were seen once. The sequence was obtained from a child who was a newborn, infant or young child, either healthy, febrile or measles-vaccinated (not recorded which). Sequenced material: blood. This chain uses TRDV2 with TRDJ3; TRDD3 matches at 9 bases. The CDR3 sequence is CACDTVRGYGSWDTRQMFF. In DNA form, the CDR3 reads TGTGCCTGTGACACTGTTCGGGGATACGGATCCTGGGACACCCGACAGATGTTTTTC.